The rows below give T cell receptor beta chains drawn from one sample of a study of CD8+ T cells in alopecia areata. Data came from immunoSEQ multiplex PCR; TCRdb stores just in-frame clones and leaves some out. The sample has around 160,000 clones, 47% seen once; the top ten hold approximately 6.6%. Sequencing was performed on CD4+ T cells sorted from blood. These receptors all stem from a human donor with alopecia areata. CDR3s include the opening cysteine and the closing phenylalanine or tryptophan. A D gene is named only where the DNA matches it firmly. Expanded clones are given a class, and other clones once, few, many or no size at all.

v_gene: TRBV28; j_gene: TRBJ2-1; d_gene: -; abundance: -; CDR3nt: TGTGCCAGCACCGGACACCGGGTAGGGTACAATGAGCAGTTCTTC; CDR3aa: CASTGHRVGYNEQFF
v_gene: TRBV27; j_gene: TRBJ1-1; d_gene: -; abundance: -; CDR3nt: TGTGCCAGCAGCCTCAGCCCGATGGACACTGAAGCTTTCTTT; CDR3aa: CASSLSPMDTEAFF
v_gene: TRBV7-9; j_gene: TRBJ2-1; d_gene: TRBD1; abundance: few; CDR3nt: TGTGCCAGCAGCCCCTACAGGGGATTAATCTACAATGAGCAGTTCTTC; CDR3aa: CASSPYRGLIYNEQFF
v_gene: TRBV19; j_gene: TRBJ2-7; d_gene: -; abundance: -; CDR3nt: TGTGCCAGTAGTAACGGGCCAACCCAGGGACGGCAGTACTTC; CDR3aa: CASSNGPTQGRQYF
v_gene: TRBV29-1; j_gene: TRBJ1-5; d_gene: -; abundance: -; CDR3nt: TGCAGCGCCCGAGACCCCAATCAGCCCCAGCATTTT; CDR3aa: CSARDPNQPQHF
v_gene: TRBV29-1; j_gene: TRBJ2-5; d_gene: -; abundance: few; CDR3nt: TGCAGCGTTGAAGAGGGGTTTTGGGCACGCCGACAAGAGACCCAGTACTTC; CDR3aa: CSVEEGFWARRQETQYF
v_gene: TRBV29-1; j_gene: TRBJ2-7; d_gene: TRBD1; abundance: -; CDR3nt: TGCAGCGTTGCCCGGACAGGCAGCTCCTATGAGCAGTACTTC; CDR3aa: CSVARTGSSYEQYF
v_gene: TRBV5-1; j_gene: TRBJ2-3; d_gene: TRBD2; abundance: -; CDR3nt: TGCGCCAGCAGCTCTGGACTAGGATTGGATACGCAGTATTTT; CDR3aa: CASSSGLGLDTQYF
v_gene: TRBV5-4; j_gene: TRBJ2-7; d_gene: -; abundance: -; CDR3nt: TGTGCCAGCAGCTTGAGAACAACCTACGAGCAGTACTTC; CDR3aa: CASSLRTTYEQYF
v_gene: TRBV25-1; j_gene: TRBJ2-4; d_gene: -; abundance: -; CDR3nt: TGTGCCAGCAGTCACCGTGGGGGCAGGGGTTTGTACTTC; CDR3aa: CASSHRGGRGLYF
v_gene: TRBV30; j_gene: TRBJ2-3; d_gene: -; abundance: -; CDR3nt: TGTGCCTGGCGGACTCGCACAGATACGCAGTATTTT; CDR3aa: CAWRTRTDTQYF
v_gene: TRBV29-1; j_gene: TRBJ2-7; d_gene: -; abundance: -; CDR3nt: TGCAGCGTTGCCCAAACCTCTATAGGGGGGTCTTTGTACTTC; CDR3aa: CSVAQTSIGGSLYF
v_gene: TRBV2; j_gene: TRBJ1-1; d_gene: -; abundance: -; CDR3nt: TGTGCCAGCCAGGACAGAGAAACTACTGAAGCTTTCTTT; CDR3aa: CASQDRETTEAFF
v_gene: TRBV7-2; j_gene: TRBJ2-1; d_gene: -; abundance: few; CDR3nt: TGTGCCAGCAGCTTTAGAGTTGAGCAGTTCTTC; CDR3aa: CASSFRVEQFF
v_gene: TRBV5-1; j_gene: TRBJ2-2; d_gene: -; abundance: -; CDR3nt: TGCGCCAGCAGCTTGGGCGGGAACACCGGGGAGCTGTTTTTT; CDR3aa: CASSLGGNTGELFF